This TCR beta chain was sequenced in a study of shared clonotypes between healthy human individuals. The protocol was immunoSEQ multiplex PCR, while the TCRdb copy is restricted to in-frame clones and leaves out a portion. The sample has 1.6 million or so clones; about 96% are singletons. Sequencing was done on a sample of naive CD4+ T cells sorted from blood. This sample's subset: CD45RA+ positively selected. The TCR was taken from a man aged 25 to 40 in good health.

The CDR3 bases are TGTGCCAGCTCCACTAGCGGGGGTGCCTACGAGCAGTACTTC. Its protein is CASSTSGGAYEQYF. The V and J genes are TRBV18 and TRBJ2-7; 11 bases align to TRBD2. J lost 2 bases, V lost 6 bases, and 3 bases had no gene match. This CDR3 region has 14 residues. Germline V gene data show CDR1 as KGHSH and CDR2 as LQKENI.